These T cell receptor beta chains were read from a single sample in a study of cytomegalovirus exposure and HLA in healthy donors. Libraries were prepared by immunoSEQ multiplex PCR; TCRdb keeps only in-frame clonotypes and omits some of them. In the table there are approximately 150,000 clones, roughly nine tenths of which are singletons. Specimen: PBMCs. These receptors all stem from a woman aged 25 to 39 in good health and CMV-seronegative. CDR3s include the opening cysteine and the closing phenylalanine or tryptophan. A D gene is named only where the DNA matches it firmly. Clone size appears in some rows only: once, few, many, or a class for an expanded clone.

length | J | V | D | size | CDR3 | DNA
14 | TRBJ2-7 | TRBV11-2 | NA | NA | CASSLDAQTYEQYF | TGTGCCAGCAGCTTAGATGCACAGACCTACGAGCAGTACTTC
12 | TRBJ2-7 | TRBV25-1 | NA | NA | CASSESGNEQYF | TGTGCCAGCAGTGAATCGGGGAACGAGCAGTACTTC
13 | TRBJ1-1 | TRBV10-1 | NA | few | CASSEFRSTEAFF | TGCGCCAGCAGTGAGTTCCGGAGCACTGAAGCTTTCTTT
15 | TRBJ1-2 | TRBV28 | NA | NA | CASSLSNPVEYGYTF | TGTGCCAGCAGTTTATCAAACCCTGTAGAGTATGGCTACACCTTC
17 | TRBJ2-3 | TRBV5-1 | NA | NA | CASSWGMGATFTDTQYF | TGCGCCAGCAGCTGGGGAATGGGGGCGACCTTCACAGATACGCAGTATTTT
14 | TRBJ2-3 | TRBV5-1 | NA | NA | CASSDDRPIDTQYF | TGCGCCAGCAGCGACGACAGGCCAATAGATACGCAGTATTTT
17 | TRBJ1-6 | TRBV5-4 | NA | NA | CASSLAGGDSYNSPLHF | TGTGCCAGCAGCTTGGCCGGTGGAGACTCCTATAATTCACCCCTCCACTTT
12 | TRBJ1-5 | TRBV30 | NA | few | CAWTQGNQPQHF | TGTGCCTGGACTCAGGGCAATCAGCCCCAGCATTTT
14 | TRBJ2-7 | TRBV9 | TRBD1 | NA | CASSVGTGTDEQYF | TGTGCCAGCAGCGTAGGGACAGGGACGGACGAGCAGTACTTC
15 | TRBJ2-2 | TRBV5-1 | NA | NA | CASSHWRGNTGELFF | TGCGCCAGCAGCCATTGGAGGGGGAACACCGGGGAGCTGTTTTTT
17 | TRBJ2-7 | TRBV5-1 | NA | NA | CASSPSQGGSTSYEQYF | TGCGCCAGCAGTCCTAGTCAGGGGGGCTCGACCTCCTACGAGCAGTACTTC
13 | TRBJ1-4 | TRBV5-5 | NA | few | CASSPRNGEKLFF | TGTGCCAGCAGCCCGCGGAACGGGGAAAAACTGTTTTTT
15 | TRBJ2-3 | TRBV28 | TRBD2 | NA | CASSRGGAGTDTQYF | TGTGCCAGCAGTCGGGGGGGAGCGGGCACAGATACGCAGTATTTT
14 | TRBJ2-7 | TRBV21-1 | NA | NA | CASRGGPRNHEQYF | TGTGCCAGCAGGGGCGGGCCAAGGAACCACGAGCAGTACTTC